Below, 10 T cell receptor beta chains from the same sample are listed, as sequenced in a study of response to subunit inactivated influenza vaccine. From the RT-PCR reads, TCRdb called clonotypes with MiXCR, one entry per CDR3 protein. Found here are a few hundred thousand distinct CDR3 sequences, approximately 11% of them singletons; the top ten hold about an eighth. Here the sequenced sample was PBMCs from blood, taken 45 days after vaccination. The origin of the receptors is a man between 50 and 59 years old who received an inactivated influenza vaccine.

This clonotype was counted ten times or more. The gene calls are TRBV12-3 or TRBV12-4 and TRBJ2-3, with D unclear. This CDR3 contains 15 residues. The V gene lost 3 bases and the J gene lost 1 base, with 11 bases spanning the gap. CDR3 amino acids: CASSFQSPGTDTQYF. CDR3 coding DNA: TGTGCCAGCAGTTTTCAGTCACCCGGCACAGATACGCAGTATTTT.

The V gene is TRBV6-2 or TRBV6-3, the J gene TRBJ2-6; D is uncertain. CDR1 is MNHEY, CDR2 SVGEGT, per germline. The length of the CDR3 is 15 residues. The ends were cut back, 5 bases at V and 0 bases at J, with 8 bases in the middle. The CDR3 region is CASSTSNSGANVLTF. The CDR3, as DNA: TGTGCCAGCAGTACATCTAACTCTGGGGCCAACGTCCTGACTTTC.

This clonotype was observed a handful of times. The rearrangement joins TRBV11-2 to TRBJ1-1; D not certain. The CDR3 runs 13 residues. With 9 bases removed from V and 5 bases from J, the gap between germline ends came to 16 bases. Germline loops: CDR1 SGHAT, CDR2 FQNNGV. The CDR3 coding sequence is TGTGCCAGTGAATCGGGGTTTGGAACTGAAGCTTTCTTT. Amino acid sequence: CASESGFGTEAFF.

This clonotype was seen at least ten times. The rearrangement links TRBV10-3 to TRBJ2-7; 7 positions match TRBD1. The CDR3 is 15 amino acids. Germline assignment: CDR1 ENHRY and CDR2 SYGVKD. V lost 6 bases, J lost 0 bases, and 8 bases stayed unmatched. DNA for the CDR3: TGTGCCATCAGAACCGGGACAGTCAGCTCCTACGAGCAGTACTTC. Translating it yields CAIRTGTVSSYEQYF.

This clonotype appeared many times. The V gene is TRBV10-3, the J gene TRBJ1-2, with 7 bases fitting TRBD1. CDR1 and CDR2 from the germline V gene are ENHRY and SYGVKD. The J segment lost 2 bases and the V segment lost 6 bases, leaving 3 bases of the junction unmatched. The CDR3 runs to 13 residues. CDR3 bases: TGTGCCATCAGAGAACAGGGGAACTATGGCTACACCTTC. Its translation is CAIREQGNYGYTF.

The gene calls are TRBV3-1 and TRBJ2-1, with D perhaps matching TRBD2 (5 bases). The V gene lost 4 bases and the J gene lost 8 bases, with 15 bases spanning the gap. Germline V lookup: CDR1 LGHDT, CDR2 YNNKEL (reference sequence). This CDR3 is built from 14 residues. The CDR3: CASSRMRLADEQFF. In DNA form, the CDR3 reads TGTGCCAGCAGCCGGATGCGGCTAGCTGATGAGCAGTTCTTC.

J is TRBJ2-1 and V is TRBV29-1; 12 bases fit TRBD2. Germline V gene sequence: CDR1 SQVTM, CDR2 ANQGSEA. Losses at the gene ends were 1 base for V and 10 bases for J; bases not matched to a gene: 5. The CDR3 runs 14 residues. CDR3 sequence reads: CSVEGLAGVSEQFF. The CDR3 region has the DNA TGCAGCGTTGAAGGACTAGCGGGAGTCAGCGAGCAGTTCTTC.

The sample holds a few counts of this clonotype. The CDR3 sequence is CASSSLAWEFQETQYF. In DNA, the CDR3 is TGTGCCAGCAGTTCACTAGCATGGGAGTTCCAAGAGACCCAGTACTTC. V and J are TRBV6-2 or TRBV6-3 and TRBJ2-5; tentatively, D is TRBD2 (6 bases). The CDR3 is 16 amino acids. The germline V and J ends were trimmed by 4 bases and 1 base, with 16 bases remaining between them. Germline V gives CDR1 MNHEY, CDR2 SVGEGT.

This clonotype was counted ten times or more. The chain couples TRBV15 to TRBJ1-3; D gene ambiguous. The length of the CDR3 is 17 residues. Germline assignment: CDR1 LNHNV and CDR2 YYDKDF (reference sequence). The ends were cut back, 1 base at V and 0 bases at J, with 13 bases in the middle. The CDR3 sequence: CATSRGGGPSSGNTIYF. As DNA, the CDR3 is TGTGCCACCAGCAGAGGGGGAGGGCCCTCCTCTGGAAACACCATATATTTT.

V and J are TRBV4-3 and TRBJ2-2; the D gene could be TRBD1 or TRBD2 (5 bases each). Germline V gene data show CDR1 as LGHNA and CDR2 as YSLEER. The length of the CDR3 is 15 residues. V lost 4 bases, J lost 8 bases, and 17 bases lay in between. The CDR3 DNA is TGCGCCAGCAGCCTCTTGGGGACGGTGCGTGGGGAGCTGTTTTTT. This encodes CASSLLGTVRGELFF.